One sample yielded the 28 T cell receptor beta chains listed below, sequenced in a study of regulatory T cells in long-lasting Graves disease. Time point indicated: newly diagnosed GD, antithyroid drugs for less than 3 months. Following extraction of RNA from PBMCs, that RNA was used to make the TCR library. Construction of TCR beta libraries relied on iRepertoire HTBI primers and on Arm-PCR targeting CDR3 regions. TCRdb reprocessed the multiplex PCR reads via MiXCR and lists one record per CDR3 protein. The sample includes around 470,000 distinct CDR3 sequences, about 15% of them seen just once. This sample was also put to use in a study of T cells in Graves' hyperthyroidism and ophthalmopathy.

The starting material was peripheral blood mononuclear cells (PBMCs), obtained at new diagnosis, from a patient treated with antithyroid drugs. The source of these receptors is a woman in her fifties or sixties with Graves disease.

On this clonotype: This may stem from a read error, because a much larger clone lies one nucleotide away. The chain uses TRBV9 and TRBJ2-1; no clear D gene. Germline CDR1 is SGDLS and CDR2 is YYNGEE. The CDR3 contains 16 residues. For the CDR3, the DNA is TGTGCCAGCAGCGTAGGTCCGATTCCCCTCTACAATGAGCAGCTCTTC. It codes for CASSVGPIPLYNEQLF.

V and J are TRBV5-1 and TRBJ2-1; the match to TRBD2 covers 9 bases. The CDR3 runs to 16 residues. Germline loops: CDR1 SGHRS, CDR2 YFSETQ. V dropped 2 bases and J dropped 0; count of bases not matched to a gene: 3. CDR3 residues: CASSFSSGNSYNEQFF. CDR3 nucleotides: TGCGCCAGCAGCTTTTCTAGCGGGAACTCCTACAATGAGCAGTTCTTC. Based on the CDR3 plus reference TRBV5-1 and TRBJ2-1, the full variable domain is KAGVTQTPRYLIKTRGQQVTLSCSPISGHRSVSWYQQTPGQGLQFLFEYFSETQRNKGNFPGRFSGRQFSNSRSEMNVSTLELGDSALYLCASSFSSGNSYNEQFFGPGTRLTVL.

This clonotype was counted at least ten times. The chain is built from TRBV6-2 or TRBV6-3 and TRBJ2-3, with TRBD2 identical over 8 bases. The CDR3 loop spans 17 amino acids. J lost 0 bases, V lost 6 bases, and 11 bases had no gene match. Germline V CDR1 and CDR2: MNHEY, SVGEGT. CDR3 region: CASRSTVAGPSTDTQYF. CDR3 nucleotide sequence: TGTGCCAGCAGGAGCACGGTAGCGGGGCCTAGCACAGATACGCAGTATTTT.

In this sample, this clonotype turned up many times. The chain carries TRBV7-9 and TRBJ2-5; D is possibly TRBD1 or TRBD2 (6 bases each). Trimming pared 6 bases from V and 5 bases from J, leaving 16 bases between. CDR3 length: 14 amino acids. Per the germline V gene, CDR1 is SEHNR and CDR2 is FQNEAQ (reference sequence). CDR3: CASRGGGTTETQYF. DNA for the CDR3: TGTGCCAGCAGGGGTGGCGGGACAACGGAGACCCAGTACTTC.

This clonotype appeared a few times. The chain carries TRBV27 and TRBJ2-1, with 7 positions matching TRBD2. The CDR3 covers 15 residues. The germline CDR1 and CDR2 sequences are MNHEY and SMNVEV (reference sequence). Trimming removed 3 bases from V and 6 bases from J; junction bases left unmatched: 8. CDR3 DNA sequence: TGTGCCAGCAGTTTTGCCTGGGACTACTCCAATGAGCAGTTCTTC. Translated: CASSFAWDYSNEQFF.

This clonotype was detected many times. This chain links TRBV11-2 with TRBJ2-3; TRBD2 matches 9 bases. Trimming took 1 base from V and 2 from J; bases not matched to a gene: 7. This CDR3 is built from 17 residues. The V gene's germline CDR1 is SGHAT and CDR2 FQNNGV. CDR3 nucleotides: TGTGCCAGCAGCTTAGGAGGGACTAGCATTTCCACAGATACGCAGTATTTT. Protein: CASSLGGTSISTDTQYF.

In this sample, this clonotype turned up a few times. This sequence joins TRBV6-1 and TRBJ1-6; a weak D match, TRBD1 (5 bases). CDR3 length equals 13 residues. Germline CDR1 and CDR2: MNHNS and SASEGT. V was trimmed by 7 bases and J by 9 bases, leaving 13 bases between them. This CDR3 is CASTGGEGSPLHF. The DNA of the CDR3 is TGTGCCAGCACGGGAGGGGAGGGTTCACCCCTCCACTTT.

This clonotype was observed a few times. V gene TRBV6-1 combines with J gene TRBJ2-3; D could derive from TRBD1 or TRBD2 (7 bases each). The V end lost 7 bases, the J end lost 1 base, and 12 bases lay between the germline ends. This CDR3 is 14 amino acids long. In germline, CDR1 is MNHNS, CDR2 SASEGT. The CDR3 DNA is TGTGCCAGCACCAGCGGGACAGGCACAGATACGCAGTATTTT. This translates into CASTSGTGTDTQYF.

As to this clonotype: A much larger clone lies a single base off, so this may be a read error. V gene TRBV11-2 combines with J gene TRBJ2-5; 7 bases map to TRBD2. Trimming at V came to 5 bases and at J to 11 bases, leaving 14 bases not matched to a gene. CDR1 is SGHAT and CDR2 is FQNNGV in the germline V gene. The CDR3 loop spans 14 amino acids. CDR3: CASSPRGLHNEQYF. Here the CDR3 DNA reads TGTGCCAGCAGCCCACGGGGACTACACAATGAGCAGTACTTC. The whole variable domain, filled in from reference TRBV11-2 and TRBJ2-5, reads EAGVAQSPRYKIIEKRQSVAFWCNPISGHATLYWYQQILGQGPKLLIQFQNNGVVDDSQLPKDRFSAERLKGVDSTLKIQPAKLEDSAVYLCASSPRGLHNEQYFGPGTRLLVL.

This clonotype was seen only a few times. V and J are TRBV24-1 and TRBJ1-5; 7 nucleotides match TRBD1. CDR1 KGHDR and CDR2 SFDVKD come from the germline V gene. The trim removed 8 bases at V and 8 bases at J, leaving 8 bases unmatched. CDR3 length equals 13 residues. In nucleotides, the CDR3 is TGTGCCACCACCGCCAGGGGGTTTGAGCCCCAGCATTTT. Translating gives CATTARGFEPQHF.

This clonotype has more than one count but fewer than ten. V usage is TRBV10-3 and J usage is TRBJ2-3; D is undetermined. V dropped 4 bases and J dropped 5 bases, with 10 bases sitting between them. CDR3 length equals 13 residues. CDR1 ENHRY and CDR2 SYGVKD come from the germline V gene. The CDR3 loop is CAISGPRVDTQYF. CDR3 sequence (DNA): TGTGCCATCAGTGGTCCGCGAGTAGATACGCAGTATTTT.

The table lists this clonotype with many counts. The V gene is TRBV6-2 or TRBV6-3, the J gene TRBJ2-7; 9 bases map to TRBD1. This CDR3 region has 17 residues. V shed 8 bases and J 2 bases; nucleotides not matched to a gene: 16. Germline V CDR1 and CDR2: MNHEY, SVGEGT. The CDR3 reads CASARDRDPFFAYEQYF. CDR3 nucleotides: TGTGCCAGCGCGAGGGACAGGGACCCCTTCTTTGCCTACGAGCAGTACTTC.

A word on this clonotype: Possible read error: a much larger clone is one base away. V gene TRBV19 combines with J gene TRBJ2-7; 7 bases agree with TRBD1. Germline V gene sequence: CDR1 LNHDA, CDR2 SQIVND (reference sequence). This CDR3 is built from 16 residues. V was clipped by 1 base and J by 5 bases; unmatched bases: 11. The CDR3 loop reads CASSIGGGRRTHEQYF. The CDR3 region has the DNA TGTGCCAGTAGTATAGGAGGGGGCAGAAGAACCCACGAGCAGTACTTC.

V and J are TRBV6-1 and TRBJ2-3; D gene unclear. The end of the DNA aligns better with TRBJ2-5, so the J call may be wrong. The germline V gene has CDR1 MNHNS and CDR2 SASEGT. The CDR3 sequence is 12 residues long. The CDR3 DNA is TGTGCCAGCGGCCAGTCCCGGGAGACCCAGTACTTC. It translates to CASGQSRETQYF.

This clonotype was detected only a few times. The chain employs TRBV10-3 and TRBJ2-7, with 8 bases identical to TRBD2. CDR1 is ENHRY, CDR2 SYGVKD, per germline. The CDR3 runs to 16 residues. V lost 0 bases, J lost 4 bases, and 8 bases stayed unmatched. The CDR3 DNA follows: TGTGCCATCAGTGAGTCGGACGGGGCGGGAGGTTACGAGCAGTACTTC. It encodes CAISESDGAGGYEQYF.

The V call is TRBV6-2 or TRBV6-3, the J call TRBJ1-1; D ambiguous. In germline, CDR1 is MNHEY, CDR2 SVGEGT. The CDR3 has 15 amino acids. Trimming stripped 3 bases from V and 2 bases from J, with 13 bases between. The CDR3 region is CASSYWAEGNTEAFF. CDR3 coding DNA: TGTGCCAGCAGTTATTGGGCAGAAGGAAACACTGAAGCTTTCTTT.

The J gene is TRBJ2-7, the V gene TRBV5-1; D possibly corresponds to TRBD2 (5 bases). CDR1 and CDR2 from the germline V gene are SGHRS and YFSETQ. V was trimmed by 0 bases and J by 0 bases, leaving 10 bases between them. The CDR3 has 15 amino acids. Written as DNA, the CDR3 is TGCGCCAGCAGCTTGGGGACTGCCAGCTCCTACGAGCAGTACTTC. Its translation is CASSLGTASSYEQYF.

This clonotype was recorded only once. The J gene is TRBJ1-2, the V gene TRBV9, with 9 bases aligning to TRBD1. This CDR3 comprises 15 residues. V lost 0 bases to trimming and J lost 2 bases; unmatched junction nucleotides: 2. Germline assignment: CDR1 SGDLS and CDR2 YYNGEE. This CDR3 is CASSVGQGGNYGYTF. CDR3 DNA: TGTGCCAGCAGCGTAGGACAGGGGGGGAACTATGGCTACACCTTC.

This clonotype appeared a few times. The chain uses TRBV20-1 and TRBJ2-7; D may match TRBD1 or TRBD2 (5 bases each). Germline CDR1 DFQATT, CDR2 SNEGSKA (reference sequence). The CDR3 is 13 residues long. The V end lost 6 bases, the J end lost 3 bases, and 15 bases lay between the germline ends. CDR3 in amino acids: CSAGPGFLYEQYF. Here the CDR3 DNA reads TGCAGTGCGGGGCCGGGGTTCCTCTACGAGCAGTACTTC.

This clonotype was observed a handful of times. A junction boundary mismatches the germline segment, possibly from a read error. DNA of the CDR3: TGTGTCAGCAGCTTAGCCCCGATGGGACTAGCGGACTACTACAATGAGCAGTTCTTC. Residues: CVSSLAPMGLADYYNEQFF. The rearrangement joins TRBV7-9 to TRBJ2-1, with 11 bases matching TRBD2. The CDR3 sequence is 19 residues long. Germline CDR1 is SEHNR and CDR2 is FQNEAQ (reference sequence).

There are many counts of this clonotype. The chain recombines TRBV2 with TRBJ1-1; D is ambiguous. The CDR3 is 14 residues long. Trimming left V 0 bases short and J 1 base short, with 6 bases between. CDR1 is SNHLY and CDR2 is FYNNEI in the germline V gene. The CDR3 coding sequence is TGTGCCAGCAGTGAAGCTAAAGCGAACACTGAAGCTTTCTTT. Translating it yields CASSEAKANTEAFF.

The chain joins TRBV2 to TRBJ2-2; no clear D gene. This CDR3 has 13 residues. Germline-derived CDR1 and CDR2 are SNHLY and FYNNEI. V lost 1 base and J lost 4, with 4 bases in between. CDR3 nucleotides: TGTGCCAGCAGTGAAGAGGTCACCGGGGAGCTGTTTTTT. It yields the protein CASSEEVTGELFF.

Many counts were recorded for this clonotype. J is TRBJ2-1 and V is TRBV2; 15 positions agree with TRBD2. Germline CDR1 reads SNHLY; CDR2 reads FYNNEI. J was trimmed by 9 bases and V by 10 bases; bases with no gene match: 4. This CDR3 has 13 residues. The CDR3 region is CATGLAGGVEQFF. The CDR3 region has the DNA TGTGCCACGGGACTAGCGGGAGGCGTTGAGCAGTTCTTC.

The sample holds a few counts of this clonotype. This chain links TRBV3-1 with TRBJ2-7; no clear D. The CDR3 length is 14 residues. The V gene's germline CDR1 is LGHDT and CDR2 YNNKEL (reference sequence). V gave up 1 base and J gave up 2 bases, with 9 bases separating them. The DNA for the CDR3 is TGTGCCAGCAGCCAAGCGGCAGATCCCTACGAGCAGTACTTC. Protein sequence: CASSQAADPYEQYF.

This chain connects TRBV6-5 to TRBJ2-1; TRBD1 aligns across 9 bases. This CDR3 region has 16 residues. V shed 0 bases and J 7 bases; nucleotides not matched to a gene: 7. Per the germline V gene, CDR1 is MNHEY and CDR2 is SVGAGI. The DNA of the CDR3 is TGTGCCAGCAGTTACTCGCTACAGGGGGCGCGAAATGAGCAGTTCTTC. It is translated as CASSYSLQGARNEQFF.

This clonotype was picked up many times. The rearrangement links TRBV7-8 to TRBJ2-3; TRBD1 matches 7 bases. Trimming took 5 bases from V and 6 from J; bases not matched to a gene: 17. The CDR3 loop spans 17 amino acids. Germline assignment: CDR1 SGHVS and CDR2 FQNEAQ. The CDR3 region is CASSIRDSFLRPDTQYF. The CDR3 coding sequence is TGTGCCAGCAGCATCCGGGACAGTTTTCTTCGTCCGGATACGCAGTATTTT.

The genes are TRBV19 and TRBJ2-2; 8 bases are a match to TRBD1. Per germline, CDR1 LNHDA and CDR2 SQIVND (reference sequence). The length of the CDR3 is 17 residues. J gave up 1 base and V 7 bases, and 11 bases lay outside the gene matches. The CDR3 protein is CASTLGTGHGNTGELFF. Written as DNA, the CDR3 is TGTGCCAGTACACTGGGGACAGGCCATGGGAACACCGGGGAGCTGTTTTTT.

At least ten counts were recorded for this clonotype. This chain connects TRBV7-9 to TRBJ2-3, with 8 bases that match TRBD1. Germline V gene lookup returns CDR1 SEHNR and CDR2 FQNEAQ (reference sequence). V lost 10 bases to trimming and J lost 3 bases; unmatched junction nucleotides: 3. The length of the CDR3 is 12 residues. CDR3 DNA: TGTGCCACCCGACAGGGGACAGATACGCAGTATTTT. As protein: CATRQGTDTQYF.